Listed here are 4 T cell receptor beta chains from one sample, sequenced in a study of CD8 T cells in Susac syndrome. It was with random hexamers that about 0.45 to 1 ug RNA was reverse transcribed. TCRdb re-derived calls from the immunoSEQ multiplex PCR reads in MiXCR, one entry per CDR3 protein. This table holds more than 250,000 distinct CDR3 sequences, about 90% found once. The sequenced sample consisted of CD4+ T cells from PBMCs. These receptors came from a human donor with multiple sclerosis.

CDR3 sequence (DNA): TGTGCCAGCAGAGACAGGGAAGTCTACAATGAGCAGTTCTTC. Its protein is CASRDREVYNEQFF. The chain joins TRBV6-5 to TRBJ2-1; 7 nucleotides line up with TRBD1. With 6 bases clipped from V and 3 bases from J, the junction kept 5 bases outside the gene matches. Germline CDR1 reads MNHEY; CDR2 reads SVGAGI. There are 14 residues in the CDR3.

J is TRBJ2-7 and V is TRBV7-6; 8 nucleotides agree with TRBD2. The CDR3 spans 17 residues. The germline V gene encodes CDR1 SGHVS and CDR2 FNYEAQ. V lost 1 base, J lost 3 bases, and 11 bases stayed unmatched. The CDR3 nucleotides are TGTGCCAGCAGCTTAGTGTCTTCCAGCGGGAGCAACTACGAGCAGTACTTC. Protein sequence: CASSLVSSSGSNYEQYF.

The gene calls are TRBV6-2 or TRBV6-3 and TRBJ1-6; a weak D match, TRBD1 (5 bases). This CDR3 has 12 residues. Trimming stripped 9 bases from V and 9 bases from J, with 12 bases between. Germline V lookup: CDR1 MNHEY, CDR2 SVGEGT. The CDR3 is CARRDRLSPLHF. The CDR3 nucleotides read TGTGCCAGGCGGGACCGCCTTTCACCCCTCCACTTT.

This chain connects TRBV20-1 to TRBJ1-1, with 8 positions matching TRBD1. The germline gives CDR1 DFQATT, CDR2 SNEGSKA (reference sequence). V dropped 6 bases and J dropped 1; count of bases not matched to a gene: 10. The CDR3 runs 15 residues. CDR3 nucleotide sequence: TGCAGTGCCCCTCCCAGGGGGCGGGGGAACACTGAAGCTTTCTTT. This encodes CSAPPRGRGNTEAFF.